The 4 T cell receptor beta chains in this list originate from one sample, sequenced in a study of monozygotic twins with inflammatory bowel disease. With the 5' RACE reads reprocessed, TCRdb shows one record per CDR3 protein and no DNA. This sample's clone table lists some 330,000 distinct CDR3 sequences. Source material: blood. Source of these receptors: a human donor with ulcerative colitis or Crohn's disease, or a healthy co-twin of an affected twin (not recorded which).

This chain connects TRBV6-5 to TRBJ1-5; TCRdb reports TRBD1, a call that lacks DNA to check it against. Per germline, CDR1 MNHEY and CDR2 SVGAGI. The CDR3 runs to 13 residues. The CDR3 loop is CASAGTGRQPQHF.

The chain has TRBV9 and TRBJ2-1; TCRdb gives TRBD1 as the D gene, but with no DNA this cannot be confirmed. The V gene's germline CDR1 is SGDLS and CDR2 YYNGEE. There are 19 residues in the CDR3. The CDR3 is CASSETGGLGASRYNEQFF.

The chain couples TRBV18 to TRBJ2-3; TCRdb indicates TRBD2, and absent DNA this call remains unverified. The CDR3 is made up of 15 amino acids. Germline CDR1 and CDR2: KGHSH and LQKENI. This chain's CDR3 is CASSPYKEGTDTQYF.

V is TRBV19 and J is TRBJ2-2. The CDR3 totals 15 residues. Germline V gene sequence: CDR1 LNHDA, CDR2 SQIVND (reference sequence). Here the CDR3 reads CATTRQTKNTGELFF.